The entry below gives a single T cell receptor beta chain sequence along with its context. Its target is unknown. The entry originates in a study of cytomegalovirus exposure and HLA in healthy donors. The study's findings and limits: Researchers counted 164 TCR beta chains as cytomegalovirus-associated. First-cohort TCR clusters tended to co-occur in the approximately 120 validation repertoires, a later analysis found.

Sequenced by immunoSEQ multiplex PCR; TCRdb stores in-frame clones only, minus some. This table holds under 250,000 clones, 85% to 90% found once. Sequencing used PBMCs. The receptor comes from a man aged 18 to 30 in good health and CMV-seronegative.

The CDR3 DNA reads as TGTGCCAGCAGCTTGAAACAGGGTAACACTGAAGCTTTCTTT. This sequence encodes CASSLKQGNTEAFF. The V and J genes are TRBV5-4 and TRBJ1-1; tentative D call: TRBD1 (6 bases). Germline V CDR1 and CDR2: SGHNT, YYREEE (reference sequence). CDR3 length: 14 residues. V lost 1 base and J 2 bases, leaving 9 bases between the germline ends.